This passage covers 23 T cell receptor beta chains from one sample sequenced in a study of blood T cell repertoires in COVID-19. Assay used: immunoSEQ multiplex PCR; TCRdb lists only in-frame clones, some missing. The sample yields about 130,000 clones, over 80% seen once. The sequenced sample consisted of peripheral blood. All receptors derive from a middle-aged man with active or convalescent COVID-19.

This clone was recorded once. At one end the junction does not follow the germline gene, possibly because of a read error. Written as DNA, the CDR3 is TGTGCCAGCATTGAACTAGCGGGAGCCCACGAGACCCAGTACTTC. Protein: CASIELAGAHETQYF. This chain uses TRBV2 with TRBJ2-5, with 11 bases aligning to TRBD2. The CDR3 covers 15 residues. Germline CDR1 SNHLY, CDR2 FYNNEI.

CDR3 protein: CASSLERTSGNEQFF. The CDR3 coding sequence is TGTGCCAGCAGCTTAGAGAGGACTAGTGGCAATGAGCAGTTCTTC. The rearrangement links TRBV7-7 to TRBJ2-1, with 7 nucleotides matching TRBD2. V trimming: 1 base; J trimming: 6 bases; junction bases outside the gene matches: 6. The CDR3 sequence is 15 residues long. The germline V gene encodes CDR1 SSHAT and CDR2 FNYEAQ (reference sequence).

The chain employs TRBV5-6 and TRBJ2-6; D might be TRBD2 (6 bases). V lost 5 bases and J 0 bases, leaving 15 bases between the germline ends. The CDR3 is made up of 17 amino acids. The V gene's germline CDR1 is SGHDT and CDR2 YYEEEE. The CDR3 protein is CASREGTGGSGANVLTF. The CDR3 bases are TGTGCCAGCAGGGAAGGGACCGGGGGCTCTGGGGCCAACGTCCTGACTTTC.

The chain has TRBV2 and TRBJ2-3; TRBD1 aligns across 7 bases. The ends lost 8 bases at V and 1 base at J; junction bases unmatched: 9. Germline CDR1 is SNHLY and CDR2 is FYNNEI. The CDR3 sequence is 15 residues long. The DNA for the CDR3 is TGTGCCAGCGAATATGACAGGGCTGGCACAGATACGCAGTATTTT. Amino acids: CASEYDRAGTDTQYF. The complete variable domain, with remaining parts taken from reference TRBV2 and TRBJ2-3, reads EPEVTQTPSHQVTQMGQEVILRCVPISNHLYFYWYRQILGQKVEFLVSFYNNEISEKSEIFDDQFSVERPDGSNFTLKIRSTKLEDSAMYFCASEYDRAGTDTQYFGPGTRLTVL.

The J gene is TRBJ2-5, the V gene TRBV18; tentative D call: TRBD1 (6 bases). V lost 0 bases and J 5 bases, leaving 16 bases between the germline ends. CDR3 length equals 16 residues. Germline V lookup: CDR1 KGHSH, CDR2 LQKENI. CDR3: CASSPPGAAGRETQYF. CDR3 DNA: TGTGCCAGCTCACCACCGGGGGCTGCAGGGCGGGAGACCCAGTACTTC.

The V gene is TRBV27, the J gene TRBJ2-7; 8 bases fit TRBD1. The germline gives CDR1 MNHEY, CDR2 SMNVEV (reference sequence). The CDR3 has 15 amino acids. Trimming cost V 5 bases and J 0 bases; bases outside gene matches: 6. CDR3 residues: CASSPTGGFSYEQYF. The CDR3 DNA reads TGTGCCAGCAGTCCTACAGGGGGATTCTCCTACGAGCAGTACTTC.

There are a few counts of this clone. J is TRBJ2-7 and V is TRBV19; TRBD2 aligns across 10 bases. The CDR3 has 15 residues. CDR1 is LNHDA and CDR2 is SQIVND in the germline V gene (reference sequence). J lost 6 bases, V lost 3 bases, and 8 bases had no gene match. The CDR3 DNA reads TGTGCCAGTAGTATCCGGCTAGCGGGGGACCGCGAGCAGTACTTC. Its protein product is CASSIRLAGDREQYF.

This clone has a handful of counts. The genes are TRBV7-8 and TRBJ2-5, with TRBD2 matching over 8 bases. There are 16 residues in the CDR3. CDR1 and CDR2 from the germline V gene are SGHVS and FQNEAQ. The V gene end was trimmed by 5 bases and the J gene end by 2 bases; junction bases not matched to a gene: 10. The CDR3 DNA reads TGTGCCAGCAGCACCCGAAGTACGGGGGGGCAAGAGACCCAGTACTTC. Residues: CASSTRSTGGQETQYF.

The V and J genes are TRBV9 and TRBJ2-1; perhaps TRBD2 as D (6 bases). V lost 2 bases, J lost 5 bases, and 17 bases lay in between. CDR1 is SGDLS, CDR2 YYNGEE, per germline. The CDR3 length is 16 residues. CDR3 region: CASSVRLFGSHNEQFF. The CDR3 nucleotides are TGTGCCAGCAGCGTCCGTCTGTTCGGGAGTCACAATGAGCAGTTCTTC.

The genes are TRBV2 and TRBJ2-4; D unresolved. The V gene's germline CDR1 is SNHLY and CDR2 FYNNEI. The CDR3 runs 12 residues. V was shortened by 6 bases and J by 0 bases, with 3 bases between the two germline ends. The CDR3 nucleotides are TGTGCCAGCAGCCTAGCCAAAAACATTCAGTACTTC. As protein: CASSLAKNIQYF.

The rearrangement uses TRBV12-3 or TRBV12-4 and TRBJ1-2, with 9 bases that match TRBD1. There are 12 residues in the CDR3. The ends lost 6 bases at V and 6 bases at J; junction bases unmatched: 2. In DNA form, the CDR3 reads TGTGCCAGCAGAAGGACAGGGGATGGCTACACCTTC. Translated, it gives CASRRTGDGYTF.

The rearrangement uses TRBV6-5 and TRBJ1-2; TRBD1 is a possible D gene (5 bases). V lost 5 bases and J 6 bases, leaving 19 bases between the germline ends. Looked up from germline, CDR1 is MNHEY and CDR2 is SVGAGI. The CDR3 extends over 15 amino acids. CDR3 nucleotide sequence: TGTGCCAGCAGTCCTCGGTTCGGGGGGGGTCATGGCTACACCTTC. Amino acid sequence: CASSPRFGGGHGYTF.

The V and J genes are TRBV7-2 and TRBJ2-7; TRBD2 matches at 12 bases. J gave up 5 bases and V 11 bases, and 7 bases lay outside the gene matches. The germline gives CDR1 SGHTA, CDR2 FQGNSA. This CDR3 contains 13 residues. DNA of the CDR3: TGTGCCTCCCGGACTAGCGGGGTGAACGAGCAGTACTTC. Translated: CASRTSGVNEQYF.

This chain connects TRBV27 to TRBJ1-3, with TRBD1 matching over 7 bases. The ends lost 2 bases at V and 3 bases at J; junction bases unmatched: 13. Germline-derived CDR1 and CDR2 are MNHEY and SMNVEV (reference sequence). The CDR3 has 18 residues. DNA of the CDR3: TGTGCCAGCAGTTTAGCAATACCCGGGACAGTCCTTGGAAACACCATATATTTT. Translation: CASSLAIPGTVLGNTIYF.

The chain employs TRBV6-5 and TRBJ2-5; a possible D gene is TRBD1 (6 bases). V was cut by 4 bases and J by 3 bases, with 15 bases left in between. Germline CDR1 reads MNHEY; CDR2 reads SVGAGI. This CDR3 has 15 residues. The CDR3 coding sequence is TGTGCCAGCAGTTCTTTGACACAGGGAGAAGAGACCCAGTACTTC. The encoded protein is CASSSLTQGEETQYF.

This clone was seen a few times. The chain employs TRBV2 and TRBJ1-2; 9 nucleotides agree with TRBD1. V lost 3 bases to trimming and J lost 8 bases; unmatched junction nucleotides: 7. Germline assignment: CDR1 SNHLY and CDR2 FYNNEI. This CDR3 spans 14 amino acids. The CDR3 loop reads CASSDRDRVEGYTF. The CDR3 DNA follows: TGTGCCAGCAGTGACCGGGACAGGGTAGAGGGCTACACCTTC.

The chain carries TRBV5-8 and TRBJ2-5; 7 nucleotides line up with TRBD2. CDR1 is SGHTS and CDR2 is YDEGEE in the germline V gene. J gave up 4 bases and V 5 bases, and 8 bases lay outside the gene matches. The CDR3 length is 14 residues. The CDR3 DNA sequence: TGTGCCAGCAGTTTCGGGGGACTACGAGAGACCCAGTACTTC. It encodes CASSFGGLRETQYF.

The J gene is TRBJ1-5, the V gene TRBV6-5, with a tentative D call TRBD1 (6 bases). V gave up 7 bases and J gave up 0 bases, with 13 bases separating them. Germline loops: CDR1 MNHEY, CDR2 SVGAGI. The CDR3 length is 15 residues. This CDR3 reads CASTYGQHSNQPQHF. CDR3 bases: TGTGCCAGCACCTATGGACAGCATAGCAATCAGCCCCAGCATTTT.

This clone has at least ten counts. In the same sample, other DNA sequences code for this CDR3. V usage is TRBV19 and J usage is TRBJ2-1; D call uncertain. Germline V gives CDR1 LNHDA, CDR2 SQIVND (reference sequence). The CDR3 totals 13 residues. With 3 bases removed from V and 4 bases from J, the gap between germline ends came to 7 bases. The CDR3 loop is CASSISRYNEQFF. DNA for the CDR3: TGTGCCAGTAGTATCTCGCGGTACAATGAGCAGTTCTTC.

The chain links TRBV27 to TRBJ2-2; 9 bases are shared with TRBD1. Germline trimming cut 4 bases from V and 0 bases from J; bases unmatched to any gene: 6. The CDR3 is 17 amino acids. CDR1 is MNHEY, CDR2 SMNVEV, per germline (reference sequence). The CDR3 sequence is CASSYRTGETNTGELFF. In nucleotides, the CDR3 is TGTGCCAGCAGTTATCGGACAGGGGAAACGAACACCGGGGAGCTGTTTTTT.

The chain couples TRBV18 to TRBJ1-1; D remains ambiguous. The CDR3 runs 13 residues. Germline CDR1 reads KGHSH; CDR2 reads LQKENI. Trimming stripped 2 bases from V and 6 bases from J, with 10 bases between. CDR3 sequence (DNA): TGTGCCAGCTCACCATTTGGAGGCGCTGAAGCTTTCTTT. As protein: CASSPFGGAEAFF.

This clone was seen more than once but under ten times. The rearrangement links TRBV7-9 to TRBJ1-2; a weak D match, TRBD1 (5 bases). CDR3 length: 14 amino acids. From germline, CDR1 is SEHNR and CDR2 FQNEAQ (reference sequence). The germline V and J ends were trimmed by 4 bases and 7 bases, with 16 bases remaining between them. The CDR3 is CASSSLNWGVGYTF. Written as DNA, the CDR3 is TGTGCCAGCAGCTCCCTCAACTGGGGGGTTGGCTACACCTTC.

The genes are TRBV5-1 and TRBJ2-2; perhaps TRBD1 as D (5 bases). CDR1 and CDR2 (germline): SGHRS, YFSETQ. The CDR3 totals 15 residues. Trimming took 0 bases from V and 2 from J, leaving 8 bases between them. CDR3 sequence: CASSLVQGNTGELFF. CDR3 in DNA: TGCGCCAGCAGCTTGGTTCAGGGTAACACCGGGGAGCTGTTTTTT.